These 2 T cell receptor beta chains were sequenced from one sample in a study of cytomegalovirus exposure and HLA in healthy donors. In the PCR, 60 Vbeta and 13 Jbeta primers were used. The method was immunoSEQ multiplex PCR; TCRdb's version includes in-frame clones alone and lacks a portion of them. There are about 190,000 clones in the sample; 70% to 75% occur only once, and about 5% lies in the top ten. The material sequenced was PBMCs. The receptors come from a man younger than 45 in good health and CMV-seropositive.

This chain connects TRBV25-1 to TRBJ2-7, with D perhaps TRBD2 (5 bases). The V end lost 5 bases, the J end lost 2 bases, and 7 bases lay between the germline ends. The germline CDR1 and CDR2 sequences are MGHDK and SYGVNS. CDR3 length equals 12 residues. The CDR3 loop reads CASSRGTYEQYF. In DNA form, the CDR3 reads TGTGCCAGCAGTCGAGGGACCTACGAGCAGTACTTC.

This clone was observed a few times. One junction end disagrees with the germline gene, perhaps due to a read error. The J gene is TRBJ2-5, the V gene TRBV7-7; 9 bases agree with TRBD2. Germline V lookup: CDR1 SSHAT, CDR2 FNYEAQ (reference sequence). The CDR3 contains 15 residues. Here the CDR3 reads CASSPKTSGQETQYF. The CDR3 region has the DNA TGTGCTAGCAGCCCGAAGACTAGCGGTCAAGAGACCCAGTACTTC.